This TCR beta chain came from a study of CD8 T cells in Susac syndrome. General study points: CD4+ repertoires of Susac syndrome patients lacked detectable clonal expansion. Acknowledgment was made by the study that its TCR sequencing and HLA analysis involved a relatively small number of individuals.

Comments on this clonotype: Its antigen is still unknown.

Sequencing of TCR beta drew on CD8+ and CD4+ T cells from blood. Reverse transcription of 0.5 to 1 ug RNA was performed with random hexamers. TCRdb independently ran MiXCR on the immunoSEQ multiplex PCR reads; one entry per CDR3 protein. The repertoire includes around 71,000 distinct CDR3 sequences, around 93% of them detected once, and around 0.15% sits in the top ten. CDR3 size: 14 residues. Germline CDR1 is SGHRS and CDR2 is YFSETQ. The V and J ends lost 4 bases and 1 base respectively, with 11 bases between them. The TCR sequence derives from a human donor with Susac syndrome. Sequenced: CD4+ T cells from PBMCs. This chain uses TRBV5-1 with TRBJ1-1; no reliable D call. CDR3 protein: CASSRSTGNTEAFF. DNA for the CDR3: TGCGCCAGCAGCCGTTCGACGGGGAACACTGAAGCTTTCTTT.